The source of this T cell receptor beta chain is a study of cytomegalovirus exposure and HLA in healthy donors (dated by TCRdb to about 2017). Study-wide context: According to a later analysis, the 120 or so validation repertoires were produced on the same platform as the 666 repertoires of the first cohort. To predict cytomegalovirus infection status, the study combined high-throughput TCR immunosequencing, statistical association of individual TCRs with disease status, and machine learning. A separate validation cohort of roughly 120 different subjects was used in addition to the roughly 640-subject first cohort. The study was designed to test whether signatures of past pathogen exposure could be identified by cataloging public T cell receptors. Points the paper makes about the study in general: A few of the identified cytomegalovirus-associated TCR beta chains were confirmed in vitro to be specific for cytomegalovirus antigens. Most TCR sequences were seen in very few donors, while some public TCRs were found in many individuals. In a later analysis, TCRs clustered in the first cohort were found to also tend to co-occur in the 120 validation repertoires, with about 94% of cluster scores above 0. The validation cohort had no HLA typing available for a later analysis, so co-occurrence within that cohort was assessed over all 130 or so repertoires. A total of fewer than 200 TCR beta chains were listed by the study as associated with cytomegalovirus. It was suggested by the authors that the approach could potentially be generalized to other disease states and immunological phenotypes. The classifier was reported to diagnose cytomegalovirus status with high specificity and sensitivity in both the original cohort and the validation cohort.

Separate from the approximately 730-subject first cohort, the validation cohort of roughly 130 subjects was the group to which the donors belonged. The library was prepared using the immunoSEQ multiplex PCR assay. The authors' pipeline ran thus. A statistical classification framework was developed to diagnose cytomegalovirus status using the catalog of TCR beta chain sequences. TCRdb obtained this table from immuneACCESS and retained in-frame rearrangements with V and J assigned. These tables miss some clones; where compared with another copy, unresolved V genes account for less than half of the shortfall, and the remainder is unexplained. From that table come the V and J calls and clone size; the DNA was used to work out D and trimming. This sample has fewer than 120,000 clones in its table, and around 90% of those were observed once. The ten biggest clones cover 1.5% to 2% of the sample. CDR1 and CDR2 are read off the germline V gene as SGHRS and YFSETQ. Trimming leaves V shorter by 4 bases and J shorter by 1 base, with the junction holding 10 bases beyond the gene matches. The CDR3 spans 18 residues, from the cysteine through the phenylalanine. Left in the record is the CDR3 DNA by itself, 54 bases read in frame from the first base.

Details on this clone: The antigen it binds to is not known. Nothing much larger sits one base from this clone, and base qualities are not available.

The source material was PBMCs. The receptor chain draws on TRBV5-1 and TRBJ2-7, with 14 bases in between that match TRBD2. The source is a woman aged 18-29 years in good health and CMV-seronegative. The CDR3 protein: CASSDRGLAGGSSYEQYF. The DNA sequence reads TGCGCCAGCAGCGACCGAGGACTAGCGGGAGGTTCTTCCTACGAGCAGTACTTC.